This is a list of T cell receptor beta chains from one sample in a study of blood T cell repertoires in COVID-19. Sequencing was performed with immunoSEQ multiplex PCR; in TCRdb, only in-frame clones are kept and a portion is missing. The sample consists of about 160,000 clones, less than 85% of them appearing once. The specimen sequenced was peripheral blood. The receptors were gathered from a woman between 40 and 50 years old with COVID-19, enrolled during active disease. Both conserved end residues are part of each CDR3. D genes are given only for firm matches. Clone size appears in some rows only: once, few, many, or a class for an expanded clone.

V gene	D gene	J gene	clone size	CDR3 DNA	CDR3 protein
TRBV7-2	TRBD2	TRBJ2-7	NA	TGTGCCAGCACCCTTGAGGAAGCGGGAGCTTACGAGCAGTACTTC	CASTLEEAGAYEQYF
TRBV4-1	TRBD2	TRBJ2-7	NA	TGCGCCAGCAGCCAACAACGTAGCGGGGGGAGCTCCTACGAGCAGTACTTC	CASSQQRSGGSSYEQYF
TRBV6-6	NA	TRBJ1-4	once	TGTGCCAGTGGGGGGGCGGAAAAACTGTTTTTT	CASGGAEKLFF
TRBV5-1	NA	TRBJ1-6	once	TGCGCCAGCAGCCTAACAACGGGATCGCGGTATAATTCACCCCTCCACTTT	CASSLTTGSRYNSPLHF
TRBV29-1	TRBD2	TRBJ2-7	NA	TGCAGCGTCGACCTCGGGACTAGCGGCGAGCAGTACTTC	CSVDLGTSGEQYF
TRBV6-5	TRBD2	TRBJ2-1	NA	TGTGCCAGCATTGGGGAGGGATACAATGAGCAGTTCTTC	CASIGEGYNEQFF
TRBV6-5	TRBD1	TRBJ1-2	NA	TGTGCCAGCAGTTACGACAGGGGGCTTAACTATGGCTACACCTTC	CASSYDRGLNYGYTF
TRBV29-1	NA	TRBJ2-3	NA	TGCAGCGTTGCTAGACCTCTCACAGATACGCAGTATTTT	CSVARPLTDTQYF
TRBV5-1	NA	TRBJ1-6	NA	TGCGCCAGCAGCCACCCTAGGACTGATTCACCCCTCCACTTT	CASSHPRTDSPLHF
TRBV18	NA	TRBJ2-2	NA	TGTGCCAGCTCACCATCTTCCCGGGAGCTGTTTTTT	CASSPSSRELFF
TRBV6-5	TRBD1	TRBJ1-5	NA	TGTGCCAGCAGGTTACAGGGGGCCACTCAGCCCCAGCATTTT	CASRLQGATQPQHF
TRBV2	NA	TRBJ2-7	NA	TGTGCCAGCAGACCGACTGGTACATTCACGGACGAGCAGTACTTC	CASRPTGTFTDEQYF
TRBV18	NA	TRBJ1-6	NA	TGTGCCAGCTCTCCTGAGAAAGTGGGGCCAAGGAGGGGCCTCCACTTT	CASSPEKVGPRRGLHF
TRBV4-2	NA	TRBJ2-1	NA	TGTGCCAGCAGCCAAGATACGGGGGGCAGGGGGCTAAATGAGCAGTTCTTC	CASSQDTGGRGLNEQFF
TRBV4-1	NA	TRBJ1-2	NA	TGCGCCAGCAGCCAAGACCAAGGTTTTGGACTAAACTATGGCTACACCTTC	CASSQDQGFGLNYGYTF
TRBV6-2/TRBV6-3	NA	TRBJ2-7	NA	TGTGCCAGCAGTACTTACTACGAGCAGTACTTC	CASSTYYEQYF
TRBV28	NA	TRBJ2-6	NA	TGTGCCAGCAGTTTCGGGGGAGTCGCTGGGGCCAACGTCCTGACTTTC	CASSFGGVAGANVLTF
TRBV19	NA	TRBJ2-2	NA	TGTGCCAGTATGGTGCAGGAGGTAACCGGGGAGCTGTTTTTT	CASMVQEVTGELFF
TRBV2	TRBD2	TRBJ2-3	NA	TGTGCCAGCAGGGTGACTAGCGGGAGAGCGTATTTT	CASRVTSGRAYF
TRBV27	TRBD2	TRBJ2-2	NA	TGTGCCAGCACCTCATGGACTAGCGGGAGAACCGGGGAGCTGTTTTTT	CASTSWTSGRTGELFF
TRBV24-1	NA	TRBJ1-2	NA	TGTGCCACCAGTGAGTTGGGGGCCACCTATGGCTACACCTTC	CATSELGATYGYTF
TRBV7-2	TRBD1	TRBJ1-2	NA	TGTGCCAGCAGCTTACCACCCCAGGGGGCAGGGACCTTC	CASSLPPQGAGTF
TRBV10-3	TRBD2	TRBJ2-3	NA	TGTGCCATCTCCCTGGGCGGGGGAGGTGGTACGCAGTATTTT	CAISLGGGGGTQYF
TRBV15	NA	TRBJ1-3	NA	TGTGCCACCAGCCTGGGCACCTCTGGAAACACCATATATTTT	CATSLGTSGNTIYF
TRBV7-6	NA	TRBJ2-2	few	TGTGCCAGCAGCACCCAGGGTTACACCGGGGAGCTGTTTTTT	CASSTQGYTGELFF